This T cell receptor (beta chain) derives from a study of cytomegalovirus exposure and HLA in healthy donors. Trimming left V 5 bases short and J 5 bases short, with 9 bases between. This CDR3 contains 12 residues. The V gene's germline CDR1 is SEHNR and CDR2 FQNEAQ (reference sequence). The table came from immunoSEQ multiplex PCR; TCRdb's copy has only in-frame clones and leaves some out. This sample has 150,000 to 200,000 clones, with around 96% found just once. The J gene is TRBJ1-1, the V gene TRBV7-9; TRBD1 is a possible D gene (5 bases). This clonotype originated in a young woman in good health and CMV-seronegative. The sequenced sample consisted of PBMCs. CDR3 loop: CASSHQGTEAFF. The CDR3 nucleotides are TGTGCCAGCAGCCATCAGGGAACTGAAGCTTTCTTT.